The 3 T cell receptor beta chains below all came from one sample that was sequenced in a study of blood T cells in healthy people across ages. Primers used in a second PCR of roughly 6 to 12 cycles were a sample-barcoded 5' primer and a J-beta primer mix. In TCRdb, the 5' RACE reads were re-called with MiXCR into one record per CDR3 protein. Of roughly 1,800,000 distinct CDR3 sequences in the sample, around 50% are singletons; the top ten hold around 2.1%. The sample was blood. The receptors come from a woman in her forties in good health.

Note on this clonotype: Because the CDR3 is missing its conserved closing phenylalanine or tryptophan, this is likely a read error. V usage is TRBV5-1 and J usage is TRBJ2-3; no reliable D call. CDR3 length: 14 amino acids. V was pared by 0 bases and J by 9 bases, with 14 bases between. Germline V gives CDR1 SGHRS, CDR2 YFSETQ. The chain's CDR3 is CASSLAPAQPTQYV. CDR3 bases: TGCGCCAGCAGCTTGGCCCCGGCGCAACCGACGCAGTATGTT.

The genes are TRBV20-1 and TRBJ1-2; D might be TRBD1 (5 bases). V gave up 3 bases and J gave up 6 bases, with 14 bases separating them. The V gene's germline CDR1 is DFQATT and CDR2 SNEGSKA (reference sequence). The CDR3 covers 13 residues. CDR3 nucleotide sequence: TGCAGTGCTAGGGTTCAGGGAGAGGATGGCTACACCTTC. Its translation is CSARVQGEDGYTF.

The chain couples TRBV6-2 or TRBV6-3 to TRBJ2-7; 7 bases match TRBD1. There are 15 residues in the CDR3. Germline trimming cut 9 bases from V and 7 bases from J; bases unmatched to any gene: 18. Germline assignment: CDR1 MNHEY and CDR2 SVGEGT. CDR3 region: CASAESGTDVTEQYF. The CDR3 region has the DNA TGTGCCAGTGCCGAATCCGGGACAGACGTTACAGAGCAGTACTTC.